One sample yielded the 2 T cell receptor beta chains listed below, sequenced in a study of blood T cell repertoires in COVID-19. Using immunoSEQ multiplex PCR, the repertoire was profiled, and TCRdb retains in-frame clones only, with some absent. Of approximately 280,000 clones in the sample, 90% are singletons; the top ten hold roughly 6.8%. Input material: peripheral blood. These receptors were taken from a woman under 40 with COVID-19, enrolled during active disease.

With respect to this clone: Other DNA sequences in the same sample also yield this CDR3. V gene TRBV12-3 or TRBV12-4 combines with J gene TRBJ1-1; D is uncertain. Trimming left V 6 bases short and J 6 bases short, with 8 bases between. The CDR3 is made up of 11 amino acids. CDR3 residues: CASSLNSEAFF. The CDR3 DNA reads as TGTGCCAGCAGCCTTAACTCTGAAGCTTTCTTT.

The count of this clone is one. The genes are TRBV27 and TRBJ2-6; D possibly corresponds to TRBD2 (5 bases). Germline V gene data show CDR1 as MNHEY and CDR2 as SMNVEV (reference sequence). The CDR3 spans 17 residues. V lost 5 bases and J 0 bases, leaving 14 bases between the germline ends. This CDR3 reads CASSDPPGSSGANVLTF. As DNA, the CDR3 is TGTGCCAGCAGTGATCCTCCGGGGAGCTCTGGGGCCAACGTCCTGACTTTC.